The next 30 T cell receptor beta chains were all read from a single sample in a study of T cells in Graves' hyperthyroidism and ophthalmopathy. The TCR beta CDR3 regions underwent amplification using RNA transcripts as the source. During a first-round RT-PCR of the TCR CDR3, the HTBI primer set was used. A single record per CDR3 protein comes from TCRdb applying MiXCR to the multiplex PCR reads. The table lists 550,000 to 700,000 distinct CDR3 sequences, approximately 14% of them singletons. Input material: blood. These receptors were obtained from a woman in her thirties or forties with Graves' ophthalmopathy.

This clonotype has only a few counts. The CDR3 DNA reads as TGCGCCAGCAGCTTGGACGGAAGATTTGGCTACACCTTC. Amino acids: CASSLDGRFGYTF. The gene calls are TRBV5-1 and TRBJ1-2; no reliable D call. The CDR3 loop spans 13 amino acids. V lost 0 bases and J 7 bases, leaving 10 bases between the germline ends. CDR1 is SGHRS, CDR2 YFSETQ, per germline.

CDR3 nucleotide sequence: TGTGCCAGCAGTTACACCTTGGACAGTTACTACGAGCAGTACTTC. Protein sequence: CASSYTLDSYYEQYF. V and J are TRBV6-5 and TRBJ2-7; D is perhaps TRBD1 (6 bases). CDR1 is MNHEY and CDR2 is SVGAGI in the germline V gene. The length of the CDR3 is 15 residues. V shed 2 bases and J shed 3 bases, with 14 bases lying between them.

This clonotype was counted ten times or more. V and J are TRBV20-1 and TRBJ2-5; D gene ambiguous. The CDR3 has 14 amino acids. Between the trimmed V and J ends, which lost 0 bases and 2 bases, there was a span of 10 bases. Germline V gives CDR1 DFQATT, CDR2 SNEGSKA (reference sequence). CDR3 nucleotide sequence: TGCAGTGCTAGAGATCTAGGGATACAAGAGACCCAGTACTTC. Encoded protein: CSARDLGIQETQYF.

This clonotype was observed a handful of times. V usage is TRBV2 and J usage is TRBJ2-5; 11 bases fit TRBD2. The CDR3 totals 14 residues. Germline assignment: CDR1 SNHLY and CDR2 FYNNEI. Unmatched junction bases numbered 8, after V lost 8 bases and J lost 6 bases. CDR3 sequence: CASCAGTSGKTQYF. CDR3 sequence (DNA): TGTGCCAGCTGTGCCGGGACTAGCGGAAAGACCCAGTACTTC.

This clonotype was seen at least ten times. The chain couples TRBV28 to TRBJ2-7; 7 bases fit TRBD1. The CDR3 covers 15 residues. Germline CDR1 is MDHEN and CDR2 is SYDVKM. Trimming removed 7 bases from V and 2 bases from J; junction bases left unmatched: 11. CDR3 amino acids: CASTFAGTATYEQYF. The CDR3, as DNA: TGTGCCAGCACTTTCGCCGGGACAGCGACCTACGAGCAGTACTTC.

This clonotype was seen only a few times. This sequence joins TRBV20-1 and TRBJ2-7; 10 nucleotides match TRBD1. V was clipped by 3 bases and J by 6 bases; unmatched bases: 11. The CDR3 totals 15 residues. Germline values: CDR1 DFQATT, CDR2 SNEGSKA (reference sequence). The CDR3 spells CSARGGQGNRGEQYF. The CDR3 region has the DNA TGCAGTGCTAGGGGGGGACAGGGGAATCGTGGCGAGCAGTACTTC.

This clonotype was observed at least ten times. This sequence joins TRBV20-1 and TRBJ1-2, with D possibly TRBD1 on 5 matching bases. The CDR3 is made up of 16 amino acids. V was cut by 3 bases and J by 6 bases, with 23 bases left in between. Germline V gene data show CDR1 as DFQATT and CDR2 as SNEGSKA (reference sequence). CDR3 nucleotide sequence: TGCAGTGCTAGTCTGGGGGACGCGACAATAGGTAATGGCTACACCTTC. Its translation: CSASLGDATIGNGYTF.

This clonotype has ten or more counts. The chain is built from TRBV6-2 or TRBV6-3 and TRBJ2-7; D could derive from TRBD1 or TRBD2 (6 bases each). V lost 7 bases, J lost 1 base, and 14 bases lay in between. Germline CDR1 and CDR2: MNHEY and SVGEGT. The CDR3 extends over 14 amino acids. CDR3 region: CASNVPGASYEQYF. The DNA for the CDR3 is TGTGCCAGCAATGTACCGGGGGCTTCCTACGAGCAGTACTTC.

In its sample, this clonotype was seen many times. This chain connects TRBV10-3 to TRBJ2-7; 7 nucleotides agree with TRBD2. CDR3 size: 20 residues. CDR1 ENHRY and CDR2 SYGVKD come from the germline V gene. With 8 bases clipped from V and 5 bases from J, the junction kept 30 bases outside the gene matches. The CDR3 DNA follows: TGTGCCATCGCGACGGATGGCGGGACGGGGGGTACTGGCGGGAGTGACGAGCAGTACTTC. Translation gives CAIATDGGTGGTGGSDEQYF.

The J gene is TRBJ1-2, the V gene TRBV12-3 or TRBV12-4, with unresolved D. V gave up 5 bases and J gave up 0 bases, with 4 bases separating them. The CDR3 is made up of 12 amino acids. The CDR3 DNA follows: TGTGCCAGCAGTACGTCTAACTATGGCTACACCTTC. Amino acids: CASSTSNYGYTF.

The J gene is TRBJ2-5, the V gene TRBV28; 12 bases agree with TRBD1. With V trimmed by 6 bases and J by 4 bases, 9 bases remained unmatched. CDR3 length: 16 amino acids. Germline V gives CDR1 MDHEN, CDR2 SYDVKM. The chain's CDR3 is CASSSGTGGVVETQYF. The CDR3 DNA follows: TGTGCCAGCAGCTCAGGGACAGGGGGCGTCGTAGAGACCCAGTACTTC.

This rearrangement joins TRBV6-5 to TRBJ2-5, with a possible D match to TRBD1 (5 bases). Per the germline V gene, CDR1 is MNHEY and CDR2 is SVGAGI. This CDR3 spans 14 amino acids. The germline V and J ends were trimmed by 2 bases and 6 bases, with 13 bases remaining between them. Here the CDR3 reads CASSYGTGPKTQYF. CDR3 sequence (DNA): TGTGCCAGCAGTTACGGAACAGGCCCGAAGACCCAGTACTTC.

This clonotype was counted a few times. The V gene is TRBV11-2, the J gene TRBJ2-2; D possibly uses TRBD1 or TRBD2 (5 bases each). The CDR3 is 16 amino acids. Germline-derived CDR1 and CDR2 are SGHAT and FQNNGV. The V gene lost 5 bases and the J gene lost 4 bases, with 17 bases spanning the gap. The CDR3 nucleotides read TGTGCCAGCAGCCCCCTTCGGGTGAGGGGCACCGGGGAGCTGTTTTTT. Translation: CASSPLRVRGTGELFF.

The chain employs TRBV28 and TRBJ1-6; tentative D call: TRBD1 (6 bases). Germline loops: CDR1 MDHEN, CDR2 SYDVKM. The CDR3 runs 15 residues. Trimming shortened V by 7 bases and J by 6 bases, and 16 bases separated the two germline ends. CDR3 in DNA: TGTGCCAGCATCCCTGGGGGCGCGGGTAATTCACCCCTCCACTTT. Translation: CASIPGGAGNSPLHF. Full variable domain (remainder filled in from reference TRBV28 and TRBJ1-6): DVKVTQSSRYLVKRTGEKVFLECVQDMDHENMFWYRQDPGLGLRLIYFSYDVKMKEKGDIPEGYSVSREKKERFSLILESASTNQTSMYLCASIPGGAGNSPLHFGNGTRLTVT.

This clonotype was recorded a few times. As DNA, the CDR3 is TGTGCCATCAGTGCGGACAGGGGCCAGCCCCAGCATTTT. Translated, it gives CAISADRGQPQHF. The V and J genes are TRBV10-3 and TRBJ1-5; 9 nucleotides agree with TRBD1. The CDR3 loop spans 13 amino acids. Germline loops: CDR1 ENHRY, CDR2 SYGVKD. V was pared by 4 bases and J by 7 bases, with 2 bases of the junction left unmatched.

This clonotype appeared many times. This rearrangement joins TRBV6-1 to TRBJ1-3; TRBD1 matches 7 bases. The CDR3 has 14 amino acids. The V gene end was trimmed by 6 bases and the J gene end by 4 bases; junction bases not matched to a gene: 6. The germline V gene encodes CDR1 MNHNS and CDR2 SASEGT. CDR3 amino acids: CASSLGQVGNTIYF. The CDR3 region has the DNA TGTGCCAGCAGCCTCGGACAGGTCGGAAACACCATATATTTT.

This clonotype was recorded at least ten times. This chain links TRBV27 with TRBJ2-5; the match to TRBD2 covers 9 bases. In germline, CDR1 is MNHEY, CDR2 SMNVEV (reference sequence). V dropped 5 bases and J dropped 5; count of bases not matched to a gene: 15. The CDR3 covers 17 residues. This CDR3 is CASSPGLAQVRRETQYF. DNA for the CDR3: TGTGCCAGCAGTCCCGGACTAGCGCAAGTTCGAAGGGAGACCCAGTACTTC.

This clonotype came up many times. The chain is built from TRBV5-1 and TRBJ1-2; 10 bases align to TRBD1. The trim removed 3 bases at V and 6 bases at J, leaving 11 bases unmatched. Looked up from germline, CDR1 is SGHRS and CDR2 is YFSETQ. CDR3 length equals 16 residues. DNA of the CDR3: TGCGCCAGCAGCTCACGCCTAGGGACAGGGGAGAATGGCTACACCTTC. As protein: CASSSRLGTGENGYTF.

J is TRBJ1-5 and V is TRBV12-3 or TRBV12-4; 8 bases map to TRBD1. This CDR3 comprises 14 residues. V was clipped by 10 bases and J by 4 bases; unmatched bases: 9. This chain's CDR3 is CANKRQGSNQPQHF. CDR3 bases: TGTGCCAACAAACGACAGGGGTCGAATCAGCCCCAGCATTTT.

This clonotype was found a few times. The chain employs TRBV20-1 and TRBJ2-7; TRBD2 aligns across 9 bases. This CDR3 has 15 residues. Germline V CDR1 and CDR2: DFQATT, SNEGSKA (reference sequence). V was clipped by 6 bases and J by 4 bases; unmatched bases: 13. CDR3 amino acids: CSAKYPAGGVYEQYF. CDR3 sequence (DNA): TGCAGTGCCAAATATCCCGCGGGAGGGGTATACGAGCAGTACTTC.

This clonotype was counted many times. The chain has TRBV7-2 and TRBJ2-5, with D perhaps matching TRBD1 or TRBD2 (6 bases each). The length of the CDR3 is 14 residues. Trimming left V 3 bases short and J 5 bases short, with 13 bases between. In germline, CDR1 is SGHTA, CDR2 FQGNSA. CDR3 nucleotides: TGTGCCAGCAGCTTCGGAGGGACAACGGAGACCCAGTACTTC. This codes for CASSFGGTTETQYF.

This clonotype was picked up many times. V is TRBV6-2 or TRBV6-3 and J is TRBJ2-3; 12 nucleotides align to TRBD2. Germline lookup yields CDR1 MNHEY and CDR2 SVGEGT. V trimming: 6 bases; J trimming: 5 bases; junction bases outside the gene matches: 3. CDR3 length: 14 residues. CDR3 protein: CASSKLAGGDTQYF. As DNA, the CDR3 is TGTGCCAGCAGCAAACTAGCGGGAGGAGATACGCAGTATTTT.

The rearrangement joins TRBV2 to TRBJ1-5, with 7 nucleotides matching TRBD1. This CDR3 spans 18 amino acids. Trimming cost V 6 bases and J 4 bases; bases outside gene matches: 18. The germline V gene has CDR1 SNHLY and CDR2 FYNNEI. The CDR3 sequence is CASSVKADREVLNQPQHF. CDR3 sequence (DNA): TGTGCCAGCAGCGTAAAGGCCGACAGGGAGGTGCTGAATCAGCCCCAGCATTTT.

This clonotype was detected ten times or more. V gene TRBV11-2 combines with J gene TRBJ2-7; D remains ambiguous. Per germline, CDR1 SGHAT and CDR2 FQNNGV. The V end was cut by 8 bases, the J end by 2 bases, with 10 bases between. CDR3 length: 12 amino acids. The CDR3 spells CASADGPYEQYF. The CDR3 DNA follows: TGTGCCAGCGCAGACGGACCCTACGAGCAGTACTTC. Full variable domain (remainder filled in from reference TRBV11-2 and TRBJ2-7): EAGVAQSPRYKIIEKRQSVAFWCNPISGHATLYWYQQILGQGPKLLIQFQNNGVVDDSQLPKDRFSAERLKGVDSTLKIQPAKLEDSAVYLCASADGPYEQYFGPGTRLTVT.

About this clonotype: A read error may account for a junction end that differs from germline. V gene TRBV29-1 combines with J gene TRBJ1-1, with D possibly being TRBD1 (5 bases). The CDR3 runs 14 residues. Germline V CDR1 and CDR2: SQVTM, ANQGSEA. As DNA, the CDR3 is TGCAGCGTGGGAGGGGTTCGCATGAACACTAAAGCTTTCTTT. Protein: CSVGGVRMNTKAFF.

CDR3 in DNA: TGTGCCAGCAGCGTAGCTGGACAGGGGAGAGGCTATGGCTACACCTTC. Translated, it gives CASSVAGQGRGYGYTF. V and J are TRBV9 and TRBJ1-2, with 9 bases fitting TRBD1. Germline CDR1 reads SGDLS; CDR2 reads YYNGEE. After removal of 0 bases from V and 4 bases from J, the junction contained 7 bases not matched to a gene. The CDR3 runs to 16 residues.

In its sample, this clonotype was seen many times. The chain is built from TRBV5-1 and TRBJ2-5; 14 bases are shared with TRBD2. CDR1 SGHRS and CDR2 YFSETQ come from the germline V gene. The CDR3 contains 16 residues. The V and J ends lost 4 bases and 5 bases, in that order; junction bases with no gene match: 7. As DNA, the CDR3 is TGCGCCAGCAGCGGGGGACTAGCGGGAGCCGGGGAGACCCAGTACTTC. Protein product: CASSGGLAGAGETQYF.

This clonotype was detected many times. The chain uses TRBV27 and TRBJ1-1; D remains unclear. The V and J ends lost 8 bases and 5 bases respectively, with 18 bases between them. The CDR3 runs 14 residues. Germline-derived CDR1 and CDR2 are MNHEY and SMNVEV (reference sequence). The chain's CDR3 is CASRDGGIRTEAFF. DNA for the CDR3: TGTGCCAGCCGTGACGGCGGGATTCGGACTGAAGCTTTCTTT.

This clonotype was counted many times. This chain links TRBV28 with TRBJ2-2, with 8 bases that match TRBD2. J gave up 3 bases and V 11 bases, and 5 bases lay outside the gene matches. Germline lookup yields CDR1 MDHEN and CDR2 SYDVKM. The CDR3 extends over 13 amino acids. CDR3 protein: CASTSGYTGELFF. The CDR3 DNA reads TGTGCCTCAACTAGCGGTTACACCGGGGAGCTGTTTTTT.

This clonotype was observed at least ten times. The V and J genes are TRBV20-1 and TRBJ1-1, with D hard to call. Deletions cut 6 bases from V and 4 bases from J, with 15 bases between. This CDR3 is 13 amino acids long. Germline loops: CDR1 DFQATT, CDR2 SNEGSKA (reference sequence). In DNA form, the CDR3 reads TGCAGTGCCCCGGGATTCGGAGGCACTGAAGCTTTCTTT. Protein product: CSAPGFGGTEAFF.